This TCR beta chain comes out of a study of CD4+ T cells in melanoma. This clone was seen a single time. What it binds is unknown. V lost 2 bases, J lost 0 bases, and 6 bases stayed unmatched. Germline V gives CDR1 LGHNA, CDR2 YSLEER. This CDR3 comprises 17 residues. Assay used: immunoSEQ multiplex PCR; TCRdb lists only in-frame clones, some missing. The sample includes approximately 110,000 clones, about 90% of them seen just once. Overall study findings and caveats: CD8+ T cell, macrophage and B cell function reportedly correlated with neoantigen-specific CD4+ T cells. Neoantigen-specific CD4+ T cells in melanoma reportedly had diverse differentiation states.

The chain employs TRBV4-3 and TRBJ2-5; 10 bases map to TRBD2. Sequenced material: peripheral blood. The origin of this receptor is a human donor with melanoma. The CDR3 DNA reads as TGCGCCAGCAGCCAAAGAATGACTAGCGGGTACCAAGAGACCCAGTACTTC. This sequence encodes CASSQRMTSGYQETQYF.